This passage covers 25 T cell receptor beta chains from one sample sequenced in a study of blood T cell repertoires in COVID-19 (dated by TCRdb to the early 2020s). The library relied on the immunoSEQ multiplex PCR assay. This is the immuneACCESS table as TCRdb keeps it, with only in-frame sequences that have V and J called. A part of the clones is gone; compared with another copy, unresolved V genes explain less than half, and the rest is unexplained. The sample includes 90,000 to 110,000 clones, with roughly 80% observed a single time. Approximately 20% of the sample lies in the top ten. Sequencing was done on a sample of peripheral blood. The receptors derive from a woman aged 70-85 years with acute or convalescent COVID-19.

The V gene is TRBV10-2, the J gene TRBJ1-1; D is perhaps TRBD1 (6 bases). The CDR3 contains 14 residues. Trimming cost V 4 bases and J 0 bases, with 9 bases left between them. Germline loops: CDR1 WSHSY, CDR2 SAAADI. The CDR3 is CASSGQGLNTEAFF. CDR3 sequence (DNA): TGCGCCAGCAGTGGTCAGGGGTTGAACACTGAAGCTTTCTTT.

This clone was seen just once. The chain joins TRBV7-2 to TRBJ1-1; 7 positions agree with TRBD1. Germline loops: CDR1 SGHTA, CDR2 FQGNSA. V lost 5 bases to trimming and J lost 6 bases; unmatched junction nucleotides: 12. CDR3 length equals 15 residues. In DNA form, the CDR3 reads TGTGCCAGCAGCCCCGGGACAGCCCTGAAGGCTGAAGCTTTCTTT. Amino acids: CASSPGTALKAEAFF.

With respect to this clone: At the DNA level, this CDR3 is encoded by other sequences in the same sample as well. This chain uses TRBV27 with TRBJ2-7, with D perhaps matching TRBD1 (5 bases). The germline CDR1 and CDR2 sequences are MNHEY and SMNVEV (reference sequence). V dropped 3 bases and J dropped 4 bases, with 13 bases sitting between them. CDR3 length: 14 amino acids. CDR3 bases: TGTGCCAGCAGTTTGGAAAGGGGTAGGTACGAGCAGTACTTC. Its translation is CASSLERGRYEQYF.

The gene calls are TRBV5-1 and TRBJ1-1; D is ambiguous. The V and J ends lost 2 bases and 7 bases respectively, with 9 bases between them. The CDR3 covers 12 residues. Germline lookup yields CDR1 SGHRS and CDR2 YFSETQ. The CDR3, as DNA: TGCGCCAGCAGCTTCCCGAGCGATGAAGCTTTCTTT. Translated, it gives CASSFPSDEAFF.

There are a few counts of this clone. CDR3 protein: CAWSVGGGGEKLFF. The CDR3 DNA is TGTGCCTGGAGTGTAGGAGGAGGTGGTGAAAAACTGTTTTTT. This chain connects TRBV30 to TRBJ1-4; no reliable D call. Germline CDR1 GTSNPN, CDR2 SVGIG (reference sequence). The germline V and J ends were trimmed by 0 bases and 7 bases, with 12 bases remaining between them. The length of the CDR3 is 14 residues.

The chain has TRBV12-5 and TRBJ1-6; D is perhaps TRBD1 (6 bases). Trimming took 6 bases from V and 6 from J, leaving 9 bases between them. CDR1 and CDR2 from the germline V gene are LGHNT and FRNRAP. The CDR3 has 13 residues. The CDR3 region is CASGTGSNSPLHF. CDR3 sequence (DNA): TGTGCTAGTGGCACAGGGAGTAATTCACCCCTCCACTTT. Full variable domain (outside the CDR3, taken from reference TRBV12-5 and TRBJ1-6): DARVTQTPRHKVTEMGQEVTMRCQPILGHNTVFWYRQTMMQGLELLAYFRNRAPLDDSGMPKDRFSAEMPDATLATLKIQPSEPRDSAVYFCASGTGSNSPLHFGNGTRLTVT.

This sequence joins TRBV7-9 and TRBJ2-2, with D uncertain. This CDR3 comprises 15 residues. In germline, CDR1 is SEHNR, CDR2 FQNEAQ (reference sequence). The ends were cut back, 5 bases at V and 0 bases at J, with 10 bases in the middle. The CDR3 DNA follows: TGTGCCAGCAGCATCGGTTTCGCGAACACCGGGGAGCTGTTTTTT. This codes for CASSIGFANTGELFF.

This clone occurred a few times. The V gene is TRBV12-3 or TRBV12-4, the J gene TRBJ2-3; 8 positions match TRBD2. This CDR3 is built from 12 residues. Trimming at V came to 4 bases and at J to 11 bases, leaving 5 bases not matched to a gene. Written as DNA, the CDR3 is TGTGCCAGCAGTTGGGTGGCGGGGGGGCAGTATTTT. It specifies CASSWVAGGQYF.

The rearrangement links TRBV25-1 to TRBJ2-2; D is uncertain. The CDR3 spans 13 residues. V lost 4 bases and J lost 3, with 6 bases in between. Germline CDR1 and CDR2: MGHDK and SYGVNS. The CDR3, as DNA: TGTGCCAGCAGTGTTCAGTACACCGGGGAGCTGTTTTTT. Residues: CASSVQYTGELFF. Filled out from reference TRBV25-1 and TRBJ2-2, the complete variable domain reads EADIYQTPRYLVIGTGKKITLECSQTMGHDKMYWYQQDPGMELHLIHYSYGVNSTEKGDLSSESTVSRIRTEHFPLTLESARPSHTSQYLCASSVQYTGELFFGEGSRLTVL.

The CDR3 sequence: CASSPNGLVGYTF. The CDR3 nucleotides are TGTGCCAGCTCACCAAACGGGTTGGTCGGCTACACCTTC. The rearrangement joins TRBV18 to TRBJ1-2; no reliable D call. This CDR3 has 13 amino acids. V was shortened by 2 bases and J by 8 bases, with 12 bases between the two germline ends. Germline V gene lookup returns CDR1 KGHSH and CDR2 LQKENI.

The CDR3 spells CASSQSGGREETQYF. For the CDR3, the DNA is TGTGCCAGCAGCCAATCAGGGGGCAGGGAAGAGACCCAGTACTTC. The chain carries TRBV16 and TRBJ2-5; 7 nucleotides line up with TRBD1. The junction had 4 bases not matched to a gene; V was cut back by 0 bases and J by 3 bases. This CDR3 region has 15 residues. The V gene's germline CDR1 is KGHSY and CDR2 FQNENV.

The chain has TRBV5-8 and TRBJ1-2; D may be TRBD1 (6 bases). The CDR3 runs 14 residues. V was pared by 2 bases and J by 8 bases, with 16 bases between. Germline values: CDR1 SGHTS, CDR2 YDEGEE. CDR3 protein: CASSFSRGRGGYTF. As DNA, the CDR3 is TGTGCCAGCAGCTTTTCCAGGGGTAGGGGAGGCTACACCTTC.

This clone was seen once. This chain joins TRBV19 and TRBJ1-2; D gene ambiguous. The V and J ends lost 2 bases and 7 bases respectively, with 11 bases between them. Germline lookup yields CDR1 LNHDA and CDR2 SQIVND (reference sequence). CDR3 length equals 13 residues. In DNA, the CDR3 is TGTGCCAGTAGTATAAGACTCCGGGGTGGCTACACCTTC. Residues: CASSIRLRGGYTF.

CDR3 coding DNA: TGTGCCACCAGCAGAGACCCACTTTCAGGGAACACTGAAGCTTTCTTT. Encoded protein: CATSRDPLSGNTEAFF. The genes are TRBV15 and TRBJ1-1; D gene unclear. This CDR3 has 16 amino acids. V was clipped by 0 bases and J by 1 base, with 12 bases between them. Germline values: CDR1 LNHNV, CDR2 YYDKDF (reference sequence).

The gene calls are TRBV10-3 and TRBJ1-5; D is possibly TRBD1 (5 bases). Trimming cost V 4 bases and J 8 bases, with 9 bases left between them. Looked up from germline, CDR1 is ENHRY and CDR2 is SYGVKD. The CDR3 has 12 residues. The CDR3, as DNA: TGTGCCATCAGTGCAGGGATTGAGCCCCAGCATTTT. This sequence encodes CAISAGIEPQHF.

V and J are TRBV7-2 and TRBJ1-1; possible D gene TRBD1, 5 bases. Germline V gene lookup returns CDR1 SGHTA and CDR2 FQGNSA. The V and J ends lost 3 bases and 1 base respectively, with 21 bases between them. The CDR3 is 18 amino acids. This chain's CDR3 is CASSFRTQVGARNTEAFF. CDR3 coding DNA: TGTGCCAGCAGCTTTAGGACCCAGGTTGGGGCTCGGAACACTGAAGCTTTCTTT.

The chain employs TRBV7-2 and TRBJ2-2; TRBD2 matches 12 bases. Germline CDR1 SGHTA, CDR2 FQGNSA. The CDR3 contains 15 residues. The ends lost 6 bases at V and 2 bases at J; junction bases unmatched: 1. The CDR3 nucleotides read TGTGCCAGCAGACTAGCGGGGGGAAACACCGGGGAGCTGTTTTTT. Its translation: CASRLAGGNTGELFF.

In the case of this clone: The same CDR3 can be traced to other DNA sequences in this sample. The chain is built from TRBV30 and TRBJ2-2; 9 nucleotides agree with TRBD1. The CDR3 runs to 15 residues. Trimming at V came to 3 bases and at J to 1 base, leaving 3 bases not matched to a gene. Germline values: CDR1 GTSNPN, CDR2 SVGIG (reference sequence). In DNA, the CDR3 is TGTGCCTGGAGCCGGGGACAGGGGAACACCGGGGAGCTGTTTTTT. Its protein is CAWSRGQGNTGELFF.

The chain employs TRBV7-2 and TRBJ2-5, with 10 positions matching TRBD2. CDR3 size: 15 residues. V trimming: 5 bases; J trimming: 5 bases; junction bases outside the gene matches: 8. Germline V CDR1 and CDR2: SGHTA, FQGNSA. The CDR3 DNA is TGTGCCAGCAGCCCCCAGCGGGGGGGCCGGGAGACCCAGTACTTC. Encoded protein: CASSPQRGGRETQYF.

The rearrangement links TRBV20-1 to TRBJ2-1; 8 nucleotides agree with TRBD2. With V trimmed by 5 bases and J by 11 bases, 2 bases remained unmatched. CDR1 is DFQATT and CDR2 is SNEGSKA in the germline V gene (reference sequence). The CDR3 is made up of 10 amino acids. In DNA, the CDR3 is TGCAGTGCTGTAGCGGGGCAGCAGTTCTTC. Residues: CSAVAGQQFF.

The V call is TRBV12-3 or TRBV12-4, the J call TRBJ2-5; 7 bases line up with TRBD1. The CDR3 loop spans 13 amino acids. V was pared by 6 bases and J by 2 bases, with 3 bases of the junction left unmatched. CDR3 nucleotide sequence: TGTGCCAGCAGCCCGACAGGGCAAGAGACCCAGTACTTC. This sequence encodes CASSPTGQETQYF.

This chain uses TRBV5-1 with TRBJ2-1; D might be TRBD2 (6 bases). The V and J ends lost 0 bases and 1 base respectively, with 11 bases between them. CDR3 length equals 16 residues. The germline gives CDR1 SGHRS, CDR2 YFSETQ. CDR3 sequence reads: CASSLDGGDSYNEQFF. CDR3 nucleotides: TGCGCCAGCAGCTTGGACGGCGGGGATTCCTACAATGAGCAGTTCTTC.

The chain combines TRBV5-1 with TRBJ1-2; D uncertain. There are 14 residues in the CDR3. Germline V lookup: CDR1 SGHRS, CDR2 YFSETQ. Trimming removed 4 bases from V and 4 bases from J, with 14 bases in between. CDR3 sequence reads: CASSASPPGYGYTF. DNA of the CDR3: TGCGCCAGCAGCGCCTCTCCTCCGGGCTATGGCTACACCTTC.

The chain recombines TRBV7-9 with TRBJ2-1; 9 bases agree with TRBD2. The CDR3 length is 14 residues. V dropped 2 bases and J dropped 5; count of bases not matched to a gene: 1. CDR1 and CDR2 from the germline V gene are SEHNR and FQNEAQ (reference sequence). CDR3 sequence reads: CASSLLAGDNEQFF. In nucleotides, the CDR3 is TGTGCCAGCAGCTTATTAGCGGGGGACAATGAGCAGTTCTTC. Together with reference TRBV7-9 and TRBJ2-1, the CDR3 gives the full variable domain: DTGVSQNPRHKITKRGQNVTFRCDPISEHNRLYWYRQTLGQGPEFLTYFQNEAQLEKSRLLSDRFSAERPKGSFSTLEIQRTEQGDSAMYLCASSLLAGDNEQFFGPGTRLTVL.

The genes are TRBV7-9 and TRBJ1-4, with TRBD1 identical over 10 bases. This CDR3 has 16 amino acids. The V gene end was trimmed by 6 bases and the J gene end by 3 bases; junction bases not matched to a gene: 7. Germline-derived CDR1 and CDR2 are SEHNR and FQNEAQ (reference sequence). Written as DNA, the CDR3 is TGTGCCAGCAGTCCGGGACAGGGGCAATCTAATGAAAAACTGTTTTTT. As protein: CASSPGQGQSNEKLFF.